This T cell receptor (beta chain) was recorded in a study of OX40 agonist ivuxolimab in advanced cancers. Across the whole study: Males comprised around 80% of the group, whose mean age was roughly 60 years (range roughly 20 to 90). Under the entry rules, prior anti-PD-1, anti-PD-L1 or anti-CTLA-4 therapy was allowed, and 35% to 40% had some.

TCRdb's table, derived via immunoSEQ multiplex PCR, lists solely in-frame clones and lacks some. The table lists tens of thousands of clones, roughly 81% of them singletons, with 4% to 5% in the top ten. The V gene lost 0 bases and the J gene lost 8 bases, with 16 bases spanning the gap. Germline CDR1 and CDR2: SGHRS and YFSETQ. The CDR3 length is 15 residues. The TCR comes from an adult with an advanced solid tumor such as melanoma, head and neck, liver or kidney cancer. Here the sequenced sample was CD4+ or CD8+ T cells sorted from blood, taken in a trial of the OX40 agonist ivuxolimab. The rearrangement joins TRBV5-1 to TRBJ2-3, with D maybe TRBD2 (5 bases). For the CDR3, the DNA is TGCGCCAGCAGCTTGGCCAGCGGTTTTATGGGTACGCAGTATTTT. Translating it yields CASSLASGFMGTQYF.